The next 21 T cell receptor beta chains were all read from a single sample in a study of blood T cell repertoires in COVID-19. Measured with immunoSEQ multiplex PCR; TCRdb has only the in-frame clones, and not every one. Among some 120,000 clones, approximately 77% were seen once, and the ten largest hold 7.9%. Sequencing was carried out using peripheral blood. Receptor source: a human donor in a cohort sampled during active COVID-19.

CDR3 coding DNA: TGTGCCAGCAGTTTAACAGGGAACTACGAGCAGTACTTC. Its protein is CASSLTGNYEQYF. The rearrangement uses TRBV28 and TRBJ2-7, with D perhaps TRBD1 (6 bases). The CDR3 runs 13 residues. Trimming removed 2 bases from V and 3 bases from J, with 8 bases in between. CDR1 and CDR2 from the germline V gene are MDHEN and SYDVKM.

The rearrangement joins TRBV2 to TRBJ2-5; D is perhaps TRBD2 (5 bases). V lost 4 bases, J lost 4 bases, and 25 bases lay in between. In germline, CDR1 is SNHLY, CDR2 FYNNEI. This CDR3 has 18 amino acids. The chain's CDR3 is CASSVEASPSEKVETQYF. Here the CDR3 DNA reads TGTGCCAGCAGTGTAGAGGCTAGCCCCTCAGAAAAAGTAGAGACCCAGTACTTC.

The rearrangement joins TRBV5-1 to TRBJ1-4, with D possibly TRBD1 on 5 matching bases. Trimming took 0 bases from V and 3 from J, leaving 15 bases between them. The germline V gene encodes CDR1 SGHRS and CDR2 YFSETQ. This CDR3 spans 17 amino acids. The CDR3 DNA reads as TGCGCCAGCAGCTTGGCCGGAACAGGTCGGGCTAATGAAAAACTGTTTTTT. Translating gives CASSLAGTGRANEKLFF.

V is TRBV29-1 and J is TRBJ2-2, with 13 nucleotides matching TRBD2. This CDR3 contains 14 residues. CDR1 is SQVTM and CDR2 is ANQGSEA in the germline V gene. V trimming: 7 bases; J trimming: 7 bases; junction bases outside the gene matches: 6. CDR3 loop: CSGTSGSNGGELFF. The CDR3 nucleotides are TGCAGCGGGACTAGCGGGAGTAACGGCGGGGAGCTGTTTTTT.

V gene TRBV27 combines with J gene TRBJ2-7; 7 bases map to TRBD1. The CDR3 consists of 14 residues. Per the germline V gene, CDR1 is MNHEY and CDR2 is SMNVEV (reference sequence). The trim removed 5 bases at V and 1 base at J, leaving 5 bases unmatched. CDR3 in DNA: TGTGCCAGCAGTCCCAACAGGGGATCCTACGAGCAGTACTTC. Translation gives CASSPNRGSYEQYF.

V and J are TRBV3-1 (or the pseudogene TRBV3-2) and TRBJ2-7; weak D call: TRBD1 (6 bases). V lost 5 bases and J lost 3, with 11 bases in between. CDR1 and CDR2 from the germline V gene are LGHDT and YNNKEL (reference sequence). The CDR3 covers 13 residues. The CDR3: CASSKTGFYEQYF. The CDR3 nucleotides are TGTGCCAGCAGCAAAACAGGGTTCTACGAGCAGTACTTC.

This chain joins TRBV6-4 and TRBJ1-6; 7 bases match TRBD1. The CDR3 is 16 amino acids. Unmatched junction bases numbered 9, after V lost 6 bases and J lost 4 bases. From germline, CDR1 is MRHNA and CDR2 SNTAGT. CDR3 residues: CASRRTGTDYNSPLHF. CDR3 sequence (DNA): TGTGCCAGCAGAAGAACCGGGACAGATTATAATTCACCCCTCCACTTT.

The rearrangement joins TRBV19 to TRBJ2-7, with D perhaps TRBD1 (6 bases). CDR3 size: 15 residues. The V end lost 3 bases, the J end lost 0 bases, and 12 bases lay between the germline ends. Germline V CDR1 and CDR2: LNHDA, SQIVND (reference sequence). CDR3 sequence: CASSIWQGSSYEQYF. CDR3 nucleotides: TGTGCCAGTAGTATCTGGCAGGGGAGCTCCTACGAGCAGTACTTC.

Concerning this clone itself: Sequence at one end of the junction differs from germline and may be a read error. This sample also contains other DNA sequences that code for the same CDR3. The chain joins TRBV10-3 to TRBJ1-2; TRBD1 is a possible D gene (6 bases). CDR1 and CDR2 from the germline V gene are ENHRY and SYGVKD. The CDR3 loop spans 18 amino acids. In DNA form, the CDR3 reads TGTGCCATTAGTGAGTCTGCTTCACGGGGGGCTGTTGACTATGGCTACACCTTC. This translates into CAISESASRGAVDYGYTF.

The chain links TRBV12-3 or TRBV12-4 to TRBJ1-1; the D is unclear. Trimming removed 5 bases at V and 0 bases at J, with 4 bases between. CDR3 size: 12 residues. The CDR3 here is CASSQMNTEAFF. DNA of the CDR3: TGTGCCAGCAGTCAAATGAACACTGAAGCTTTCTTT.

This chain joins TRBV6-5 and TRBJ2-2; tentative D call: TRBD2 (6 bases). The germline V gene encodes CDR1 MNHEY and CDR2 SVGAGI. CDR3 length: 13 amino acids. Trimming removed 7 bases from V and 8 bases from J, with 14 bases in between. The CDR3 coding sequence is TGTGCCAGCACTTTATCGGGGGTAGGGGAGCTGTTTTTT. This sequence encodes CASTLSGVGELFF.

The chain carries TRBV3-1 (or the pseudogene TRBV3-2) and TRBJ2-7, with 8 bases aligning to TRBD2. The germline V gene has CDR1 LGHDT and CDR2 YNNKEL (reference sequence). The CDR3 covers 15 residues. V shed 1 base and J 2 bases; nucleotides not matched to a gene: 4. CDR3 loop: CASSQGELAAYEQYF. DNA of the CDR3: TGTGCCAGCAGCCAAGGCGAACTAGCGGCCTACGAGCAGTACTTC.

The rearrangement links TRBV5-6 to TRBJ2-7; weak D call: TRBD1 (6 bases). From germline, CDR1 is SGHDT and CDR2 YYEEEE. V lost 0 bases and J lost 2, with 9 bases in between. The CDR3 has 14 amino acids. CDR3 bases: TGTGCCAGCAGCTTGGGGGACACCACCTACGAGCAGTACTTC. Translation: CASSLGDTTYEQYF.

The chain combines TRBV29-1 with TRBJ2-7, with 7 bases fitting TRBD1. The germline V gene has CDR1 SQVTM and CDR2 ANQGSEA. The CDR3 has 12 residues. V shed 7 bases, J shed 2 bases, and the junction held 5 bases outside the gene matches. The CDR3 coding sequence is TGCAGCGCTCTGACAGGGACCTACGAGCAGTACTTC. Residues: CSALTGTYEQYF.

J is TRBJ1-1 and V is TRBV2; 10 bases are a match to TRBD1. The V segment lost 6 bases and the J segment 6 bases; nucleotides outside the gene matches: 1. Germline CDR1 reads SNHLY; CDR2 reads FYNNEI. This CDR3 spans 12 amino acids. The DNA of the CDR3 is TGTGCCAGCAGCGGACAGGGGGCTGAAGCTTTCTTT. It codes for CASSGQGAEAFF.

Here the CDR3 reads CASSVEQGISRGYTF. In nucleotides, the CDR3 is TGCGCCAGCAGCGTGGAACAGGGGATATCTCGTGGCTACACCTTC. The chain has TRBV5-1 and TRBJ1-2, with 7 bases matching TRBD1. This CDR3 has 15 residues. V shed 4 bases and J 7 bases; nucleotides not matched to a gene: 13. CDR1 is SGHRS and CDR2 is YFSETQ in the germline V gene.

The J gene is TRBJ2-7, the V gene TRBV29-1, with D possibly matching TRBD2 (5 bases). Trimming took 4 bases from V and 7 from J, leaving 11 bases between them. Germline V lookup: CDR1 SQVTM, CDR2 ANQGSEA. The CDR3 loop spans 11 amino acids. In DNA form, the CDR3 reads TGCAGCGTTGTGGGGTCGGGAGAGCAGTACTTC. This codes for CSVVGSGEQYF.

J is TRBJ1-1 and V is TRBV29-1; no clear D. The V end lost 7 bases, the J end lost 2 bases, and 8 bases lay between the germline ends. The CDR3 sequence is 11 residues long. The germline V gene has CDR1 SQVTM and CDR2 ANQGSEA. The CDR3: CSDRENTEAFF. CDR3 nucleotides: TGCAGCGATCGAGAAAACACTGAAGCTTTCTTT.

V and J are TRBV4-1 and TRBJ2-7; possibly TRBD1 for D (6 bases). V lost 2 bases, J lost 3 bases, and 11 bases lay in between. CDR3 size: 14 residues. CDR1 is MGHRA, CDR2 YSYEKL, per germline. The CDR3 DNA follows: TGCGCCAGCAGCCAAACAGGGATGAACTACGAGCAGTACTTC. Encoded protein: CASSQTGMNYEQYF.

The chain has TRBV11-2 and TRBJ1-4; no clear D gene. The CDR3 length is 15 residues. The V end was cut by 2 bases, the J end by 3 bases, with 10 bases between. Per the germline V gene, CDR1 is SGHAT and CDR2 is FQNNGV. CDR3 loop: CASSLRGSANEKLFF. In DNA form, the CDR3 reads TGTGCCAGCAGCTTACGGGGTTCGGCTAATGAAAAACTGTTTTTT. The variable domain in full, with the rest retrieved from reference TRBV11-2 and TRBJ1-4, is EAGVAQSPRYKIIEKRQSVAFWCNPISGHATLYWYQQILGQGPKLLIQFQNNGVVDDSQLPKDRFSAERLKGVDSTLKIQPAKLEDSAVYLCASSLRGSANEKLFFGSGTQLSVL.

The chain couples TRBV5-1 to TRBJ2-7, with 8 nucleotides matching TRBD2. After removal of 4 bases from V and 3 bases from J, the junction contained 6 bases not matched to a gene. The CDR3 totals 14 residues. Germline CDR1 is SGHRS and CDR2 is YFSETQ. The CDR3 DNA sequence: TGCGCCAGCAGCCCCCGACTAGCGAGCTACGAGCAGTACTTC. It translates to CASSPRLASYEQYF.